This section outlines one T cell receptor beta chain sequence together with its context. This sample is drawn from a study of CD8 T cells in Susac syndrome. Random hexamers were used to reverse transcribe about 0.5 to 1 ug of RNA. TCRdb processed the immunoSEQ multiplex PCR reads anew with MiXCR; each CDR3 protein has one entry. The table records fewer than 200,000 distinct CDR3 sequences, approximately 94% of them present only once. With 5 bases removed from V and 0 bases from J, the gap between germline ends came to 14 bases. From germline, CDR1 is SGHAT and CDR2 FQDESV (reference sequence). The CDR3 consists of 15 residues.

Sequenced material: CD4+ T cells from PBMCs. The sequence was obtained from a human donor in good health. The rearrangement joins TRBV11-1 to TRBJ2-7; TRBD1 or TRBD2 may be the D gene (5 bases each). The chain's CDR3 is CASSPRDGLSYEQYF. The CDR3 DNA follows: TGTGCCAGCAGCCCAAGGGACGGTCTCTCCTACGAGCAGTACTTC.